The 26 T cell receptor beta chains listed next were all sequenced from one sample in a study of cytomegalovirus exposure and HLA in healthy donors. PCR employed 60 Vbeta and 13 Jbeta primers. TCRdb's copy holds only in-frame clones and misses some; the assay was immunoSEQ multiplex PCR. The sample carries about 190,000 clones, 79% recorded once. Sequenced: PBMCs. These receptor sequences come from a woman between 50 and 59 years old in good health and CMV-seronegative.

CDR3 sequence reads: CASSQGRGTSGRELFF. As DNA, the CDR3 is TGCGCCAGCAGCCAAGGCCGGGGGACTAGCGGGAGGGAGCTGTTTTTT. The rearrangement uses TRBV4-3 and TRBJ2-2; 13 bases map to TRBD2. Per germline, CDR1 LGHNA and CDR2 YSLEER. The J segment lost 9 bases and the V segment lost 1 base, leaving 5 bases of the junction unmatched. The CDR3 spans 16 residues.

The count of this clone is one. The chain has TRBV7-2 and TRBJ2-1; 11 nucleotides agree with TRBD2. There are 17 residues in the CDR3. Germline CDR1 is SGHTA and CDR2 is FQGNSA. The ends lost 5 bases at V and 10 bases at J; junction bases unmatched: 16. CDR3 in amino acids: CASSKWGSGGAKEEQFF. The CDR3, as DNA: TGTGCCAGCAGCAAATGGGGTAGCGGGGGGGCCAAGGAGGAGCAGTTCTTC.

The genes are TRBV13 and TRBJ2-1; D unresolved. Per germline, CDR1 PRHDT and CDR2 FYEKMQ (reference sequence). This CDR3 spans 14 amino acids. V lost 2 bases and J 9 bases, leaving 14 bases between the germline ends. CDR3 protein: CASSLPPFTGEQFF. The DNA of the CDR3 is TGTGCCAGCAGCTTACCCCCTTTTACCGGTGAGCAGTTCTTC.

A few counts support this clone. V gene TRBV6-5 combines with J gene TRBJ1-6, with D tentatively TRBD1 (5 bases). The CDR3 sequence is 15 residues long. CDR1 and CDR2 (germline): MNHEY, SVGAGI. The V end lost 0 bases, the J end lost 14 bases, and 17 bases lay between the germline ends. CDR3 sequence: CASSYSRQSHSALHF. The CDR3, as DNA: TGTGCCAGCAGTTACTCGAGACAGTCGCATTCGGCCCTCCACTTT.

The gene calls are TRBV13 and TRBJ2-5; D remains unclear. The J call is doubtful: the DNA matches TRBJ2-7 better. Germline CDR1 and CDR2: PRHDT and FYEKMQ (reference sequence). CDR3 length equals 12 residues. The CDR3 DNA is TGTGCCAGCGGGCAGAACTCCTACGAGCAGTACTTC. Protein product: CASGQNSYEQYF.

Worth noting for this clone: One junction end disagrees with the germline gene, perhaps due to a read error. CDR3 in DNA: TGTTCCAGCAGCTCTGACTACTGGGACAGCTTTCAGCCCCAGCATTTT. Protein product: CSSSSDYWDSFQPQHF. The V and J genes are TRBV7-9 and TRBJ1-5; 7 positions match TRBD1. This CDR3 has 16 residues. Looked up from germline, CDR1 is SEHNR and CDR2 is FQNEAQ (reference sequence).

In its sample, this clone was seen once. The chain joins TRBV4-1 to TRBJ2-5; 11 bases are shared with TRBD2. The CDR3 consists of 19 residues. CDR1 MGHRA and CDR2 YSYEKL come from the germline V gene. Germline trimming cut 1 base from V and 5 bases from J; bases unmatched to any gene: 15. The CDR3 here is CASSQASGIAGGLEETQYF. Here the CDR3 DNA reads TGCGCCAGCAGCCAAGCCTCGGGAATAGCGGGAGGGCTGGAGGAGACCCAGTACTTC.

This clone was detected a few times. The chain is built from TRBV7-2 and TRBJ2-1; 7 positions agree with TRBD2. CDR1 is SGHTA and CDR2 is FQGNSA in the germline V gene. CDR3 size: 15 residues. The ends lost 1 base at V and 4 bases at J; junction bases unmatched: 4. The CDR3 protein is CASSLGAGVYNEQFF. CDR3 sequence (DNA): TGTGCCAGCAGCTTAGGGGCGGGGGTTTACAATGAGCAGTTCTTC.

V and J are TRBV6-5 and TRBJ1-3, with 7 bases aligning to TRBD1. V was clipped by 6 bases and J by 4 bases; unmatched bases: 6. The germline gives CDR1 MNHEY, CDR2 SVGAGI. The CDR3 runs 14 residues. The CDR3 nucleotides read TGTGCCAGCAGATCGCAGGGGGGAGGAAACACCATATATTTT. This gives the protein CASRSQGGGNTIYF.

CDR3 residues: CASSLDPSTQETQYF. In DNA, the CDR3 is TGTGCCAGCAGCTTAGACCCGTCAACTCAAGAGACCCAGTACTTC. The genes are TRBV7-2 and TRBJ2-5; no firm D call. The CDR3 runs 15 residues. Between the trimmed V and J ends, which lost 1 base and 2 bases, there was a span of 11 bases. Germline V gene data show CDR1 as SGHTA and CDR2 as FQGNSA.

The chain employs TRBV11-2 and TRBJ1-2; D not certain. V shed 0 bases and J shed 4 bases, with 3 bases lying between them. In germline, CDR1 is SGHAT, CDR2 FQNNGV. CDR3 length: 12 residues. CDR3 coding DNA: TGTGCCAGCAGCTTAGACTTCTATGGCTACACCTTC. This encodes CASSLDFYGYTF.

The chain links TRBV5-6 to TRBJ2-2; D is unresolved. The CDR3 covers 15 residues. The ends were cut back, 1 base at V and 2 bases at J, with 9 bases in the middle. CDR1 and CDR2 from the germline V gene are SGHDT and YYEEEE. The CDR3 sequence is CASSLSGVNTGELFF. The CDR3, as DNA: TGTGCCAGCAGCTTGTCTGGAGTCAACACCGGGGAGCTGTTTTTT.

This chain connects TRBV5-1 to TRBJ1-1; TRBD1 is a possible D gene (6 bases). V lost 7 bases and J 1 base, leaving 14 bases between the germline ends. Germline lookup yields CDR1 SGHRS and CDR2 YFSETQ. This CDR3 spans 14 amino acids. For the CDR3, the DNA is TGCGCCAGCGCGTCACAAGGGGGGAACACTGAAGCTTTCTTT. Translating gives CASASQGGNTEAFF.

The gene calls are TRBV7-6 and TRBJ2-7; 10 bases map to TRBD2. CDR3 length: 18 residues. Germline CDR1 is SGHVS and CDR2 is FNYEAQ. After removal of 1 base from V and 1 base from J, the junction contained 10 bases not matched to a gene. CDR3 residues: CASSLEARSSGSSYEQYF. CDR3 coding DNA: TGTGCCAGCAGCTTAGAGGCCCGATCTAGCGGGAGTTCCTACGAGCAGTACTTC.

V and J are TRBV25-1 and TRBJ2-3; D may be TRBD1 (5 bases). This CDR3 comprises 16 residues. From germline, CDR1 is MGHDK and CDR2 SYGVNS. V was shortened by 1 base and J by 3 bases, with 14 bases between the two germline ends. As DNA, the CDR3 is TGTGCCAGCAGTGAATGGGATAGGGGATTGACAGATACGCAGTATTTT. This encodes CASSEWDRGLTDTQYF.

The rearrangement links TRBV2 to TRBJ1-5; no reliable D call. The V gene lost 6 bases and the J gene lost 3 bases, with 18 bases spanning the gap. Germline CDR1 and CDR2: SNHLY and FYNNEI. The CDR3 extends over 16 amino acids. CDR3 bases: TGTGCCAGCAGCGAGGGAGGGAGAAGGGTCAATCAGCCCCAGCATTTT. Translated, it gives CASSEGGRRVNQPQHF.

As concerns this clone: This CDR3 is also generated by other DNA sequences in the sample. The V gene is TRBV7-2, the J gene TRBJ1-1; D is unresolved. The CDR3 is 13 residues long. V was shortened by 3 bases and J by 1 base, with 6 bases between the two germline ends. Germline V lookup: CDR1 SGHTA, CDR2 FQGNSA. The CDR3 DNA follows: TGTGCCAGCAGCTTGGCACAGAACACTGAAGCTTTCTTT. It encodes CASSLAQNTEAFF.

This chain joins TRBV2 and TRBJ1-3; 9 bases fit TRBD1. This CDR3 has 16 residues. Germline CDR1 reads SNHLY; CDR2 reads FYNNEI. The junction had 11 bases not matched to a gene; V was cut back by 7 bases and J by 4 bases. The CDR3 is CASKQKGQGMGNTIYF. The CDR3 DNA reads TGTGCCAGCAAACAGAAGGGACAGGGAATGGGAAACACCATATATTTT.

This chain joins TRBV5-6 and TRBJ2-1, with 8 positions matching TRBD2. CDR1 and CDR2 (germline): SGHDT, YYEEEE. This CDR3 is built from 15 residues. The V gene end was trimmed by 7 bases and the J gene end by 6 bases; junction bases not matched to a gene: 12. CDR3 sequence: CASEEAGGLTNEQFF. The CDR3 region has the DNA TGTGCCAGCGAAGAGGCGGGGGGTCTTACCAATGAGCAGTTCTTC.

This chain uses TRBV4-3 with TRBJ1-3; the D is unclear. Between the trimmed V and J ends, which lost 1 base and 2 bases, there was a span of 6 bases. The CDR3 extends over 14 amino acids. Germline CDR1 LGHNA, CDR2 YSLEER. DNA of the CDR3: TGCGCCAGCAGCCAAGGGCCTGCTGGAAACACCATATATTTT. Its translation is CASSQGPAGNTIYF.

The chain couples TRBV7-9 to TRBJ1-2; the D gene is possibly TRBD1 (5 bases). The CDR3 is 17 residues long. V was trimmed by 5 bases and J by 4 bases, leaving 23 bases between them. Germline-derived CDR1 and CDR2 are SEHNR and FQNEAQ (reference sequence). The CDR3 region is CASSTGPGSLLGYGYTF. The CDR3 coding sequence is TGTGCCAGCAGCACAGGCCCAGGGTCTTTGTTGGGCTATGGCTACACCTTC.

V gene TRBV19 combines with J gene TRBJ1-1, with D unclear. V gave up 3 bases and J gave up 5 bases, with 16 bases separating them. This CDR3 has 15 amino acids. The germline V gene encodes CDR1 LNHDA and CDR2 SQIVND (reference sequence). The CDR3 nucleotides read TGTGCCAGTAGTATTCCCCTCTGGGCTGGGACTGAAGCTTTCTTT. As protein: CASSIPLWAGTEAFF.

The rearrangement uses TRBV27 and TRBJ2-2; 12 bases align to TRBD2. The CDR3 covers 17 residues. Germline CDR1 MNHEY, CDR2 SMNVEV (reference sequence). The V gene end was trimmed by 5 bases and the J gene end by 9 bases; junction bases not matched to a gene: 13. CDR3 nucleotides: TGTGCCAGCAGTCACCGACTAGCGGGGGTTTCGCCCCGGGAGCTGTTTTTT. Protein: CASSHRLAGVSPRELFF.

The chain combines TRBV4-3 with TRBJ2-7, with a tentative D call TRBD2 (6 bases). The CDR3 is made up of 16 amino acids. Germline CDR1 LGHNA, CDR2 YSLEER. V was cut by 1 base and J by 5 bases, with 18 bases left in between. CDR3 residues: CASSQAWAGPSDEQYF. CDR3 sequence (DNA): TGCGCCAGCAGCCAAGCTTGGGCGGGGCCCTCGGACGAGCAGTACTTC.

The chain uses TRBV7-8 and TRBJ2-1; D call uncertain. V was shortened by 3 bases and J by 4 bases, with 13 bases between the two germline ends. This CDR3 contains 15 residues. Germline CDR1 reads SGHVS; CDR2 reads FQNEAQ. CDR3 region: CASSLAVANYNEQFF. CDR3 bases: TGTGCCAGCAGCTTGGCGGTAGCCAATTACAATGAGCAGTTCTTC.

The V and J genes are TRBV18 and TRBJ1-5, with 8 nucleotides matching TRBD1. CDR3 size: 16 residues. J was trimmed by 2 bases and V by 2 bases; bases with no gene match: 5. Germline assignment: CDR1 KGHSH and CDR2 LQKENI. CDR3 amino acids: CASSPTGTGRNQPQHF. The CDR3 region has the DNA TGTGCCAGCTCACCAACAGGGACAGGTCGCAATCAGCCCCAGCATTTT.